This T cell receptor beta chain was recovered during a study of Tregs in tolerant kidney transplant recipients. Overall study results and limits: Tregs expanded with activated donor B cells seemed most donor-specific. No direct test of biological reproducibility was done here.

Profiled with immunoSEQ multiplex PCR; TCRdb holds only in-frame clones, not every one. Here the sample spans some 90,000 clones, roughly 92% being singletons. As for this clone: Its antigen is not known.

Germline V gene lookup returns CDR1 SEHNR and CDR2 FQNEAQ (reference sequence). The ends were cut back, 4 bases at V and 5 bases at J, with 11 bases in the middle. The CDR3 length is 13 residues. Unstimulated regulatory T cells (CD4+CD25+CD127-), CD4+CD25- non-regulatory cells, CD4 and CD8 cells were FACS-sorted from thawed PBMCs. The J gene is TRBJ1-2, the V gene TRBV7-9; D is possibly TRBD1 (5 bases). Specimen: CD8+ T cells from blood. This receptor was taken from a human donor in good health. The CDR3 DNA sequence: TGTGCCAGCAGCTCGGGGCTTCTGTATGGCTACACCTTC. Encoded protein: CASSSGLLYGYTF.